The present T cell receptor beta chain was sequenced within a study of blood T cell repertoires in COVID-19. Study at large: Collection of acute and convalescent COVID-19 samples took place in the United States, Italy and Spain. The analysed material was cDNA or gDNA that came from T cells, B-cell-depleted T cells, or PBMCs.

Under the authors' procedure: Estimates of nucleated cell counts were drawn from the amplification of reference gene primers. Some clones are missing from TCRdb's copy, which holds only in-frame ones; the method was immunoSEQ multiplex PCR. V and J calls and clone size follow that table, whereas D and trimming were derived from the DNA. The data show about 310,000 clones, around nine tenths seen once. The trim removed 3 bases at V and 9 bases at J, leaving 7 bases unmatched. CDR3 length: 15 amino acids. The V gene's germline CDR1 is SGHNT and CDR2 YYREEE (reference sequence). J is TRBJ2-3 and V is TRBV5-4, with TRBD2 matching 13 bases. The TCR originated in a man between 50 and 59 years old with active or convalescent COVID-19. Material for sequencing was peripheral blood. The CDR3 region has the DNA TGTGCCAGCAGCTCGGGACTAGCGGGGATGGAGACGCAGTATTTT. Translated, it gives CASSSGLAGMETQYF.